The 23 T cell receptor beta chains presented below share a single source sample, sequenced in a study of shared clonotypes between healthy human individuals. The table came from immunoSEQ multiplex PCR; TCRdb's copy has only in-frame clones and leaves some out. This sample yields roughly 650,000 clones, of which about 97% are seen a single time; about 0.057% belongs to the top ten. The sequenced sample consisted of naive CD4+ T cells sorted from blood. The subset was: CD45RA+ positively selected. The receptors stem from a woman aged 25 to 39 in good health.

The V and J genes are TRBV5-1 and TRBJ1-6; TRBD1 aligns across 7 bases. With V trimmed by 0 bases and J by 6 bases, 6 bases remained unmatched. CDR1 is SGHRS, CDR2 YFSETQ, per germline. This CDR3 spans 16 amino acids. CDR3 bases: TGCGCCAGCAGCTTGGCCGGGACAGCAGTTAATTCACCCCTCCACTTT. As protein: CASSLAGTAVNSPLHF. Supplemented by reference TRBV5-1 and TRBJ1-6, the full variable domain reads KAGVTQTPRYLIKTRGQQVTLSCSPISGHRSVSWYQQTPGQGLQFLFEYFSETQRNKGNFPGRFSGRQFSNSRSEMNVSTLELGDSALYLCASSLAGTAVNSPLHFGNGTRLTVT.

V and J are TRBV25-1 and TRBJ1-2; 11 positions match TRBD1. The ends lost 2 bases at V and 4 bases at J; junction bases unmatched: 3. Germline CDR1 reads MGHDK; CDR2 reads SYGVNS. CDR3 size: 15 residues. The CDR3 loop reads CASSEGTGGVYGYTF. The CDR3 nucleotides read TGTGCCAGCAGTGAAGGGACAGGGGGGGTCTATGGCTACACCTTC.

This chain uses TRBV5-4 with TRBJ2-7; possible D gene TRBD1, 6 bases. CDR3 length: 15 residues. V lost 4 bases and J lost 3, with 17 bases in between. In germline, CDR1 is SGHNT, CDR2 YYREEE (reference sequence). The CDR3 reads CASSRQTGSFYEQYF. The CDR3 bases are TGTGCCAGCAGCCGCCAGACAGGTAGTTTCTACGAGCAGTACTTC.

The chain links TRBV11-2 to TRBJ1-2; tentatively, D is TRBD1 (5 bases). V shed 5 bases and J shed 4 bases, with 26 bases lying between them. CDR3 length: 18 amino acids. Looked up from germline, CDR1 is SGHAT and CDR2 is FQNNGV. The CDR3: CASSLLPGGRSITYGYTF. The CDR3 region has the DNA TGTGCCAGCAGCCTACTTCCCGGGGGGAGAAGCATAACCTATGGCTACACCTTC.

V usage is TRBV25-1 and J usage is TRBJ2-3, with D possibly TRBD2 on 6 matching bases. The germline V gene has CDR1 MGHDK and CDR2 SYGVNS. The CDR3 runs to 18 residues. Trimming pared 3 bases from V and 0 bases from J, leaving 19 bases between. The CDR3, as DNA: TGTGCCAGCAGTGATGATCGTAGCGGAAGCACTAGCACAGATACGCAGTATTTT. It specifies CASSDDRSGSTSTDTQYF.

The gene calls are TRBV6-5 and TRBJ2-7; D call uncertain. The CDR3 contains 15 residues. With 7 bases removed from V and 0 bases from J, the gap between germline ends came to 16 bases. Germline V gene sequence: CDR1 MNHEY, CDR2 SVGAGI. The CDR3 loop is CASTDSWAPSYEQYF. CDR3 sequence (DNA): TGTGCCAGCACCGACTCGTGGGCCCCCTCCTACGAGCAGTACTTC.

The chain is built from TRBV28 and TRBJ2-7; no clear D. The CDR3 totals 12 residues. Germline values: CDR1 MDHEN, CDR2 SYDVKM. V lost 3 bases and J 2 bases, leaving 5 bases between the germline ends. The CDR3 nucleotides are TGTGCCAGCAGTTTGCCCACCTACGAGCAGTACTTC. Its protein product is CASSLPTYEQYF.

This chain uses TRBV5-1 with TRBJ2-3; D possibly corresponds to TRBD2 (6 bases). Germline CDR1 reads SGHRS; CDR2 reads YFSETQ. Trimming removed 4 bases from V and 3 bases from J, with 21 bases in between. The CDR3 length is 17 residues. CDR3 region: CASSGLEVSGLTDTQYF. DNA for the CDR3: TGCGCCAGCAGCGGGCTGGAGGTTAGCGGCCTGACAGATACGCAGTATTTT.

The V call is TRBV10-2, the J call TRBJ2-7, with D possibly TRBD2 on 6 matching bases. The V and J ends lost 3 bases and 2 bases respectively, with 14 bases between them. CDR3 length: 15 residues. The V gene's germline CDR1 is WSHSY and CDR2 SAAADI. The CDR3 here is CASSDSDYRAYEQYF. DNA for the CDR3: TGCGCCAGCAGTGATTCGGACTACAGAGCCTACGAGCAGTACTTC.

V gene TRBV11-1 combines with J gene TRBJ2-1; the D is unclear. The V end lost 3 bases, the J end lost 0 bases, and 18 bases lay between the germline ends. The germline V gene encodes CDR1 SGHAT and CDR2 FQDESV (reference sequence). The CDR3 consists of 18 residues. The CDR3 reads CASSFRSTGPSSYNEQFF. In DNA form, the CDR3 reads TGTGCCAGCAGCTTCCGGAGTACGGGTCCCAGCTCCTACAATGAGCAGTTCTTC.

The sample holds one count of this clone. This sequence joins TRBV6-1 and TRBJ1-5; no clear D. Germline CDR1 reads MNHNS; CDR2 reads SASEGT. The CDR3 sequence is 14 residues long. Trimming removed 2 bases from V and 11 bases from J, with 16 bases in between. The CDR3 region has the DNA TGTGCCAGCAGTGAACCGGATCCTTTAACGTCCCAGCATTTT. It specifies CASSEPDPLTSQHF.

The chain couples TRBV5-4 to TRBJ2-2, with 9 bases aligning to TRBD2. The germline V gene encodes CDR1 SGHNT and CDR2 YYREEE (reference sequence). The CDR3 consists of 16 residues. The J segment lost 7 bases and the V segment lost 0 bases, leaving 7 bases of the junction unmatched. CDR3 sequence (DNA): TGTGCCAGCAGCTTGGAGTTTAGCGGGGGCCACGGGGAGCTGTTTTTT. Its translation: CASSLEFSGGHGELFF.

The rearrangement uses TRBV10-1 and TRBJ2-1; TRBD2 aligns across 8 bases. V dropped 6 bases and J dropped 14; count of bases not matched to a gene: 12. Germline CDR1 reads WNHNN; CDR2 reads SYGVQD (reference sequence). CDR3 length: 13 amino acids. The CDR3 DNA reads as TGCGCCAGCAGCCCTACACCGGGAGGGAGTGAGTTCTTC. This codes for CASSPTPGGSEFF.

The genes are TRBV7-2 and TRBJ2-5, with TRBD2 matching over 10 bases. In germline, CDR1 is SGHTA, CDR2 FQGNSA. CDR3 size: 16 residues. The junction had 6 bases not matched to a gene; V was cut back by 5 bases and J by 0 bases. CDR3 sequence reads: CASSLTSGKYQETQYF. CDR3 DNA: TGTGCCAGCAGCCTCACTAGCGGGAAGTACCAAGAGACCCAGTACTTC.

The chain has TRBV30 and TRBJ2-1; unclear D gene. CDR1 and CDR2 (germline): GTSNPN, SVGIG (reference sequence). Trimming cost V 2 bases and J 2 bases, with 10 bases left between them. CDR3 size: 14 residues. For the CDR3, the DNA is TGTGCCTGGAGTTTCACGGTCCCCTACAATGAGCAGTTCTTC. This gives the protein CAWSFTVPYNEQFF.

This chain connects TRBV18 to TRBJ2-7; D is perhaps TRBD1 (5 bases). This CDR3 contains 15 residues. Germline loops: CDR1 KGHSH, CDR2 LQKENI. V lost 2 bases and J lost 2, with 13 bases in between. As DNA, the CDR3 is TGTGCCAGCTCACCAGGTTCAGGGCCTACCTACGAGCAGTACTTC. The encoded protein is CASSPGSGPTYEQYF. The whole variable domain, filled in from reference TRBV18 and TRBJ2-7, reads NAGVMQNPRHLVRRRGQEARLRCSPMKGHSHVYWYRQLPEEGLKFMVYLQKENIIDESGMPKERFSAEFPKEGPSILRIQQVVRGDSAAYFCASSPGSGPTYEQYFGPGTRLTVT.

The gene calls are TRBV15 and TRBJ2-2; D call uncertain. The germline gives CDR1 LNHNV, CDR2 YYDKDF (reference sequence). Trimming removed 6 bases at V and 5 bases at J, with 16 bases between. The CDR3 loop spans 15 amino acids. The CDR3 DNA reads TGTGCCACCAGTCCGACGGGTGGTTGGACCGGGGAGCTGTTTTTT. Encoded protein: CATSPTGGWTGELFF. Looking up the rest from reference TRBV15 and TRBJ2-2 gives the full variable domain: DAMVIQNPRYQVTQFGKPVTLSCSQTLNHNVMYWYQQKSSQAPKLLFHYYDKDFNNEADTPDNFQSRRPNTSFCFLDIRSPGLGDTAMYLCATSPTGGWTGELFFGEGSRLTVL.

V gene TRBV19 combines with J gene TRBJ1-2; 7 positions agree with TRBD1. V gave up 6 bases and J gave up 4 bases; unmatched junction bases: 11. Germline CDR1 reads LNHDA; CDR2 reads SQIVND (reference sequence). This CDR3 has 15 residues. CDR3 sequence (DNA): TGTGCCAGTAGCCTACAGGGGTTCCCTTCCTATGGCTACACCTTC. It specifies CASSLQGFPSYGYTF. Using reference TRBV19 and TRBJ1-2 for the parts outside the CDR3, the full variable domain is DGGITQSPKYLFRKEGQNVTLSCEQNLNHDAMYWYRQDPGQGLRLIYYSQIVNDFQKGDIAEGYSVSREKKESFPLTVTSAQKNPTAFYLCASSLQGFPSYGYTFGSGTRLTVV.

The chain employs TRBV6-6 and TRBJ2-1, with D hard to call. V gave up 3 bases and J gave up 7 bases, with 13 bases separating them. In germline, CDR1 is MNHNY, CDR2 SVGAGI (reference sequence). The CDR3 covers 14 residues. As DNA, the CDR3 is TGTGCCAGCAGTTATATGGCAGTCGGGAATGAGCAGTTCTTC. This sequence encodes CASSYMAVGNEQFF.

As regards this clone: Other nucleotide sequences in the sample specify the same CDR3. The chain recombines TRBV7-9 with TRBJ2-5; 7 bases are a match to TRBD1. The last part of the DNA fits TRBJ2-7 better; the J call may be wrong. The CDR3 covers 12 residues. In germline, CDR1 is SEHNR, CDR2 FQNEAQ (reference sequence). The CDR3 bases are TGTGCCAGCAGCAGACAGGGTTACGAGCAGTACTTC. This gives the protein CASSRQGYEQYF.

This clone was detected only once. The V and J genes are TRBV5-1 and TRBJ2-3; TRBD2 might be the D (5 bases). The ends were cut back, 4 bases at V and 3 bases at J, with 12 bases in the middle. The CDR3 has 14 residues. Germline V lookup: CDR1 SGHRS, CDR2 YFSETQ. CDR3 protein: CASSKGVGTDTQYF. The CDR3 bases are TGCGCCAGCAGCAAGGGAGTAGGGACAGATACGCAGTATTTT.

V usage is TRBV7-2 and J usage is TRBJ2-7; the D is unclear. V lost 5 bases to trimming and J lost 6 bases, with 17 bases between them. From germline, CDR1 is SGHTA and CDR2 FQGNSA. CDR3 length equals 14 residues. The CDR3 loop is CASSPGAAIGEQYF. CDR3 DNA: TGTGCCAGCAGCCCCGGAGCCGCGATCGGCGAGCAGTACTTC.

This clone was detected only once. V gene TRBV6-5 combines with J gene TRBJ2-7, with D possibly being TRBD1 or TRBD2 (5 bases each). CDR3 length: 15 residues. Trimming stripped 6 bases from V and 7 bases from J, with 22 bases between. Germline-derived CDR1 and CDR2 are MNHEY and SVGAGI. This CDR3 is CASRGMGVLRSEQYF. The CDR3 DNA is TGTGCCAGCAGGGGGATGGGGGTGTTGAGGTCTGAGCAGTACTTC.